A selection of T cell receptor beta chains follows, all from one sample in a study of Ad26.COV2.S vaccination and SARS-CoV-2 variants. Profiling relied on immunoSEQ multiplex PCR, and the TCRdb table lists in-frame clones only, not all of them. Among 450,000 to 550,000 clones listed, approximately 90% were seen once. The sequences come from peripheral blood, collected in a trial of Ad26.COV2.S vaccine versus placebo. These TCRs come from a person aged 18-65 years who received the Ad26.COV2.S COVID-19 vaccine or a placebo. Each CDR3 is given with its conserved first and last residue. D genes are given only for firm matches. The size entry is marked missing in some rows and otherwise reads once, few, many or a size class.

V gene	CDR3 length	clone size	J gene	D gene	CDR3 protein	CDR3 DNA
TRBV6-2/TRBV6-3	14	.	TRBJ1-4	.	CASSYPGTNEKLFF	TGTGCCAGCAGTTACCCGGGGACTAATGAAAAACTGTTTTTT
TRBV7-9	15	.	TRBJ2-1	TRBD2	CASSHTSGKYNEQFF	TGTGCCAGCAGCCACACTAGCGGGAAGTATAATGAGCAGTTCTTC
TRBV19	14	.	TRBJ2-1	.	CASTSRYSYNEQFF	TGTGCCAGTACCTCTAGGTACTCCTACAATGAGCAGTTCTTC
TRBV28	15	.	TRBJ1-1	.	CASSQPGRRNTEAFF	TGTGCCAGCAGTCAGCCGGGACGGCGAAACACTGAAGCTTTCTTT
TRBV6-2/TRBV6-3	16	.	TRBJ1-5	.	CASSYRGDHSNQPQHF	TGTGCCAGCAGTTACAGGGGCGACCATAGCAATCAGCCCCAGCATTTT
TRBV2	14	.	TRBJ2-2	.	CASLSGTGTGELFF	TGTGCCAGCTTGTCGGGAACGGGGACCGGGGAGCTGTTTTTT
TRBV9	13	.	TRBJ2-7	.	CASSVAPGYEQYF	TGTGCCAGCAGCGTAGCGCCAGGCTACGAGCAGTACTTC
TRBV2	14	many	TRBJ1-3	.	CASEEPLSGNTIYF	TGTGCCAGCGAGGAGCCGCTTTCAGGAAACACCATATATTTT
TRBV2	13	.	TRBJ1-6	.	CARGTGRGSPLHF	TGTGCCAGGGGGACGGGCCGTGGTTCACCCCTCCACTTT
TRBV5-1	17	.	TRBJ2-1	TRBD2	CASSVGPGVSGNRLKFF	TGCGCCAGCAGCGTGGGCCCCGGAGTTAGCGGGAATAGGTTGAAGTTCTTC
TRBV5-1	18	.	TRBJ2-7	TRBD2	CASSLGLAGGNNPYEQYF	TGCGCCAGCAGCTTGGGACTAGCGGGGGGTAATAACCCCTACGAGCAGTACTTC
TRBV7-9	15	.	TRBJ2-7	.	CASSLAGGQLYEQYF	TGTGCCAGCAGCTTAGCGGGCGGACAACTCTACGAGCAGTACTTC
TRBV9	14	.	TRBJ2-7	.	CASSVVRGPREQYF	TGTGCCAGCAGCGTAGTCAGGGGCCCCCGCGAGCAGTACTTC
TRBV6-5	13	.	TRBJ1-1	.	CASSPQGPTEAFF	TGTGCCAGCAGTCCCCAGGGTCCCACTGAAGCTTTCTTT
TRBV2	12	few	TRBJ1-2	.	CASSDRSWSYTF	TGTGCCAGCAGCGACAGGAGCTGGAGCTACACCTTC
TRBV4-2	17	.	TRBJ2-1	TRBD2	CASSRLLAGGPRNEQFF	TGTGCCAGCAGTCGACTCCTAGCGGGGGGGCCGCGAAATGAGCAGTTCTTC
TRBV27	14	.	TRBJ2-3	.	CASSFSLATDTQYF	TGTGCCAGCAGTTTCTCTCTAGCAACAGATACGCAGTATTTT
TRBV30	17	.	TRBJ1-6	.	CAWSATGIGGSISPLHF	TGTGCCTGGAGCGCTACAGGGATTGGTGGTTCTATTTCACCCCTCCACTTT
TRBV28	14	few	TRBJ2-7	.	CASSSILFLGEQYF	TGTGCCAGCAGTTCCATACTCTTCTTAGGGGAGCAGTACTTC
TRBV30	12	.	TRBJ2-5	.	CAWSSILETQYF	TGTGCCTGGAGCTCTATCTTGGAGACCCAGTACTTC
TRBV2	14	once	TRBJ1-5	.	CASSPNYSNQPQHF	TGTGCCAGCAGTCCCAATTATAGCAATCAGCCCCAGCATTTT
TRBV9	13	.	TRBJ2-3	.	CASSESPTDTQYF	TGTGCCAGCAGCGAGAGCCCCACAGATACGCAGTATTTT
TRBV10-3	13	few	TRBJ1-5	TRBD1	CASRQGQGQPQHF	TGTGCCAGCAGACAGGGTCAGGGTCAGCCCCAGCATTTT
TRBV7-2	13	.	TRBJ1-2	.	CASSPQSNYGYTF	TGTGCCAGCAGCCCCCAATCTAACTATGGCTACACCTTC
TRBV25-1	16	.	TRBJ2-3	TRBD1	CASSRGRDRWPDTQYF	TGTGCCAGCAGTCGGGGTCGGGACAGGTGGCCAGATACGCAGTATTTT
TRBV5-1	15	few	TRBJ2-2	.	CASSLHQGSPGELFF	TGCGCCAGCAGCTTGCATCAGGGGTCTCCCGGGGAGCTGTTTTTT
TRBV14	13	.	TRBJ1-2	.	CASSRGQTDGYTF	TGTGCCAGCAGCCGTGGACAGACCGATGGCTACACCTTC
TRBV7-9	12	.	TRBJ1-1	.	CASSALNTEAFF	TGTGCCAGCAGCGCCTTGAACACTGAAGCTTTCTTT
TRBV27	17	.	TRBJ1-4	.	CASSLSPSAGENEKLFF	TGTGCCAGCAGTTTATCTCCATCGGCAGGGGAGAACGAAAAACTGTTTTTT
TRBV7-9	16	once	TRBJ2-7	.	CASSLVAGTDSYEQYF	TGTGCCAGCAGCTTAGTCGCCGGGACCGACTCCTACGAGCAGTACTTC
TRBV5-8	11	once	TRBJ1-4	.	CASSFPKALFF	TGTGCCAGCAGCTTCCCGAAGGCGCTGTTTTTT
TRBV7-9	15	.	TRBJ1-1	.	CASSPGGGGDTEAFF	TGTGCCAGCAGCCCGGGGGGGGGCGGCGACACTGAAGCTTTCTTT
TRBV2	13	.	TRBJ1-2	TRBD1	CASSYQGARGYTF	TGTGCCAGCAGTTACCAGGGGGCGCGGGGCTACACCTTC
TRBV11-2	16	few	TRBJ2-7	.	CASSLAARGTSYEQYF	TGTGCCAGCAGCTTAGCGGCGAGGGGCACCTCCTACGAGCAGTACTTC
TRBV11-2	14	.	TRBJ1-2	.	CASSTRGVDYGYTF	TGTGCCAGCAGCACGCGCGGAGTTGACTATGGCTACACCTTC
TRBV7-2	12	.	TRBJ2-1	.	CASSFPGDEQFF	TGTGCCAGCAGCTTCCCAGGAGATGAGCAGTTCTTC
TRBV12-3/TRBV12-4	13	.	TRBJ1-2	.	CASSQGTFYGYTF	TGTGCCAGCAGTCAAGGGACCTTCTATGGCTACACCTTC
TRBV6-5	14	.	TRBJ1-5	TRBD1	CASTSQGGDQPQHF	TGTGCCAGCACTTCCCAGGGGGGAGACCAGCCCCAGCATTTT
TRBV28	14	.	TRBJ1-2	.	CASSLMSQGYGYTF	TGTGCCAGCAGTTTAATGTCCCAGGGCTATGGCTACACCTTC
TRBV6-5	15	.	TRBJ1-2	.	CASSPRRRGADGYTF	TGTGCCAGCAGCCCGAGGAGGAGGGGCGCGGATGGCTACACCTTC
TRBV10-1	14	.	TRBJ1-1	TRBD1	CASSKSGTGGEAFF	TGCGCCAGCAGTAAATCCGGGACAGGGGGGGAAGCTTTCTTT
TRBV7-2	14	.	TRBJ1-1	.	CASSFGTVNTEAFF	TGTGCCAGCAGCTTCGGGACGGTGAACACTGAAGCTTTCTTT
TRBV7-8	15	.	TRBJ1-3	.	CASSLMGISGNTIYF	TGTGCCAGCAGCTTAATGGGGATCTCTGGAAACACCATATATTTT
TRBV10-3	19	.	TRBJ1-2	TRBD1	CAISDNPLPGQMGLYGYTF	TGTGCCATCAGTGACAACCCCTTACCGGGACAGATGGGGCTGTATGGCTACACCTTC
TRBV28	13	.	TRBJ2-3	.	CASSFGPTDTQYF	TGTGCCAGCAGTTTCGGGCCCACAGATACGCAGTATTTT